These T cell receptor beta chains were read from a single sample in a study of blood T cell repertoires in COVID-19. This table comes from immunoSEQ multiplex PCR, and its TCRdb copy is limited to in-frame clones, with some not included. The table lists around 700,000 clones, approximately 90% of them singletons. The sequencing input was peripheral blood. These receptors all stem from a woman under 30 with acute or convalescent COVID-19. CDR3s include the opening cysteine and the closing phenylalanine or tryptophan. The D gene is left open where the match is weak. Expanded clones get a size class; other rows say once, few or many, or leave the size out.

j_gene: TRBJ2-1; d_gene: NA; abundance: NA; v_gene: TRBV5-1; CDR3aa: CASSSTAYNEQFF; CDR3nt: TGCGCCAGCAGCTCGACAGCGTACAATGAGCAGTTCTTC
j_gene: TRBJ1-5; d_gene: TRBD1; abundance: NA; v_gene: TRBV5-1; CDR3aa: CASSLGTGQPQHF; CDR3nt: TGCGCCAGCAGCTTGGGGACAGGCCAGCCCCAGCATTTT
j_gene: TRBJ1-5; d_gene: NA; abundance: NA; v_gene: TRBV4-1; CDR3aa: CASSQDRVNQPQHF; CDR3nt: TGCGCCAGCAGCCAAGACAGGGTGAATCAGCCCCAGCATTTT
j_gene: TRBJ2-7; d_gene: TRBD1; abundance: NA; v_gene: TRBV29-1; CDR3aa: CSVESGTGHYYEQYF; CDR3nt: TGCAGCGTTGAATCCGGGACAGGCCACTACTACGAGCAGTACTTC
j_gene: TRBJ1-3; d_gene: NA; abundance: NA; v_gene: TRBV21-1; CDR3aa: CASSKCGGPGKNTIYF; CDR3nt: TGTGCCAGCAGCAAGTGTGGCGGCCCAGGGAAGAACACCATATATTTT
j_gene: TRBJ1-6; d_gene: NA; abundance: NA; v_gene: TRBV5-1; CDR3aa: CASSLEGVGNSPLHF; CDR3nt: TGCGCCAGCAGCTTGGAAGGGGTCGGTAATTCACCCCTCCACTTT
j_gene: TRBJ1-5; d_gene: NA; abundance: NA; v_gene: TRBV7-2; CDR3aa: CASSTGALNQPQHF; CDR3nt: TGTGCCAGCAGCACAGGAGCTTTAAATCAGCCCCAGCATTTT
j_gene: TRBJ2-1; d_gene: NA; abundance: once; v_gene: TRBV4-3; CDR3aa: CASSQDQGSPQFF; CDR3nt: TGCGCCAGCAGCCAAGATCAGGGATCCCCGCAGTTCTTC
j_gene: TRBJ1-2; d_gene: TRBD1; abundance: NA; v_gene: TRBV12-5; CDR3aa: CASVGTDTYGYTF; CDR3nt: TGTGCTAGTGTTGGGACAGATACTTATGGCTACACCTTC
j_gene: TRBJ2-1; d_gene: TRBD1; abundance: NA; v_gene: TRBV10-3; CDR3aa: CAITGTGRNEQFF; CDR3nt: TGTGCCATTACCGGGACAGGGAGGAATGAGCAGTTCTTC
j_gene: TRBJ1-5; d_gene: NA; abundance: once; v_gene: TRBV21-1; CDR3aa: CASSKGGGNQPQHF; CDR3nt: TGTGCCAGCAGCAAAGGGGGCGGCAATCAGCCCCAGCATTTT
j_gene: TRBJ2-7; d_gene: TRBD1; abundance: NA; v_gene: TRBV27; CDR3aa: CASSSGGGYEQYF; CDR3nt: TGTGCCAGCAGTTCAGGGGGCGGGTACGAGCAGTACTTC
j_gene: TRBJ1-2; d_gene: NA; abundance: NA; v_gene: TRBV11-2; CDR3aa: CASSSTGGGRYGYTF; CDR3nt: TGTGCCAGCAGCTCGACGGGAGGGGGAAGATATGGCTACACCTTC
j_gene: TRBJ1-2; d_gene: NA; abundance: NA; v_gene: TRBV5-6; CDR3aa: CASGEGKGYTF; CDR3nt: TGTGCCAGCGGGGAGGGGAAGGGCTACACCTTC
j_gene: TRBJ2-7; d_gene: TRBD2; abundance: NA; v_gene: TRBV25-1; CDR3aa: CASSEVGGDYEQYF; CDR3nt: TGTGCCAGCAGTGAAGTGGGAGGGGACTACGAGCAGTACTTC
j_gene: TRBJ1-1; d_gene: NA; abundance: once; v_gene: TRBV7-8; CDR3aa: CASSPHSTAEANTEAFF; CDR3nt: TGTGCCAGCAGCCCCCACAGCACGGCAGAAGCTAACACTGAAGCTTTCTTT
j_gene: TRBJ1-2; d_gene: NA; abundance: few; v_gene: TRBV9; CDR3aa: CASSVGSGSFYGYTF; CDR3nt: TGTGCCAGCAGCGTAGGGTCAGGATCTTTCTATGGCTACACCTTC
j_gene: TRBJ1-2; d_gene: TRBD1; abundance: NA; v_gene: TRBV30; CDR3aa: CACLRDRDYNYGYTF; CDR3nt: TGTGCCTGCCTCCGGGACAGGGACTATAACTATGGCTACACCTTC
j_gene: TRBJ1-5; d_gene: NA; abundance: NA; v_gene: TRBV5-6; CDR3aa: CASPGGDQPQHF; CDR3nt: TGTGCCAGCCCGGGGGGGGATCAGCCCCAGCATTTT
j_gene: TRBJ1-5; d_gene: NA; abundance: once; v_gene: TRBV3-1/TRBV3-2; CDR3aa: CASSQAGSNQPQHF; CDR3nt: TGTGCCAGCAGCCAAGCAGGGTCCAATCAGCCCCAGCATTTT